These 12 T cell receptor beta chains share one sample of origin, sequenced in a study of blood T cell repertoires in COVID-19. Sequenced by immunoSEQ multiplex PCR; TCRdb stores in-frame clones only, minus some. Among 35,000 to 40,000 clones listed, about nine tenths were seen once. Sequenced input: peripheral blood. The receptors here all came from a man between 65 and 79 years old with acute or convalescent COVID-19.

This chain uses TRBV5-1 with TRBJ1-2; 7 bases match TRBD1. The CDR3 spans 14 residues. J was trimmed by 6 bases and V by 4 bases; bases with no gene match: 9. The V gene's germline CDR1 is SGHRS and CDR2 YFSETQ. CDR3: CASSLVQGVNGYTF. DNA of the CDR3: TGCGCCAGCAGCCTGGTTCAGGGGGTAAATGGCTACACCTTC.

This clone was seen just once. The chain employs TRBV23-1 and TRBJ1-3; TRBD1 might be the D (6 bases). TRBV23-1 is an ORF for which the function is uncertain. This CDR3 spans 19 amino acids. V lost 3 bases and J 0 bases, leaving 21 bases between the germline ends. CDR3 bases: TGCGCCAGCAGTCACTTTCAGACCCTCAGGGGACACTCTGGAAACACCATATATTTT. Encoded protein: CASSHFQTLRGHSGNTIYF.

The chain recombines TRBV5-8 with TRBJ1-4; 11 nucleotides match TRBD1. With 1 base clipped from V and 4 bases from J, the junction kept 6 bases outside the gene matches. The CDR3 has 17 residues. In germline, CDR1 is SGHTS, CDR2 YDEGEE. This CDR3 is CASSLLRTGGLNEKLFF. For the CDR3, the DNA is TGTGCCAGCAGCTTGCTTCGGACAGGGGGCCTTAATGAAAAACTGTTTTTT.

Comment on this clone: Other nucleotide sequences from this sample produce the same CDR3. V usage is TRBV29-1 and J usage is TRBJ2-3; D uncertain. The germline V gene has CDR1 SQVTM and CDR2 ANQGSEA. V lost 6 bases, J lost 5 bases, and 6 bases lay in between. The CDR3 is 10 amino acids. The CDR3 is CSVRQDTQYF. The CDR3 DNA sequence: TGCAGCGTAAGACAAGATACGCAGTATTTT.

This rearrangement joins TRBV6-5 to TRBJ1-5, with unresolved D. Germline assignment: CDR1 MNHEY and CDR2 SVGAGI. The CDR3 loop spans 13 amino acids. V was cut by 6 bases and J by 4 bases, with 10 bases left in between. CDR3 region: CASSQHMNQPQHF. CDR3 nucleotide sequence: TGTGCCAGCAGCCAACATATGAATCAGCCCCAGCATTTT.

The chain uses TRBV6-2 or TRBV6-3 and TRBJ2-7; no firm D call. Germline CDR1 reads MNHEY; CDR2 reads SVGEGT. V was trimmed by 2 bases and J by 8 bases, leaving 16 bases between them. The CDR3 spans 14 residues. This CDR3 reads CASSYEAPPYKQYF. CDR3 nucleotides: TGTGCCAGCAGTTACGAGGCTCCACCTTACAAGCAGTACTTC.

The chain recombines TRBV19 with TRBJ1-1, with D unresolved. CDR3 length: 11 amino acids. V was pared by 5 bases and J by 12 bases, with 13 bases between. Germline V CDR1 and CDR2: LNHDA, SQIVND (reference sequence). The CDR3 bases are TGTGCCAGTAGTTTACGGGGATCTCCTTTCTTT. Amino acid sequence: CASSLRGSPFF.

This clone was observed a single time. The chain uses TRBV28 and TRBJ2-3; TRBD2 matches 13 bases. V lost 5 bases and J lost 4; bases outside the gene matches: 9. This CDR3 region has 17 residues. Per the germline V gene, CDR1 is MDHEN and CDR2 is SYDVKM. As DNA, the CDR3 is TGTGCCAGCAGTCCCCCCATGGGACTAGCGGGATCAGATACGCAGTATTTT. It specifies CASSPPMGLAGSDTQYF.

The chain employs TRBV6-5 and TRBJ2-3, with TRBD1 identical over 11 bases. With V trimmed by 6 bases and J by 8 bases, 7 bases remained unmatched. The CDR3 runs 14 residues. Per germline, CDR1 MNHEY and CDR2 SVGAGI. The CDR3 loop is CASRGTGGPLTQYF. CDR3 sequence (DNA): TGTGCCAGCAGGGGGACAGGGGGGCCCCTTACGCAGTATTTT.

V is TRBV6-5 and J is TRBJ2-7, with a weak D call TRBD2 (5 bases). This CDR3 comprises 14 residues. Germline V gives CDR1 MNHEY, CDR2 SVGAGI. V lost 5 bases, J lost 3 bases, and 14 bases lay in between. The CDR3 protein is CASSIGRASYEQYF. The CDR3 DNA follows: TGTGCCAGCAGTATCGGGCGGGCTAGCTACGAGCAGTACTTC.

The chain uses TRBV5-1 and TRBJ2-1, with D possibly TRBD2 on 5 matching bases. The CDR3 covers 16 residues. The germline CDR1 and CDR2 sequences are SGHRS and YFSETQ. V was shortened by 1 base and J by 0 bases, with 11 bases between the two germline ends. CDR3 nucleotide sequence: TGCGCCAGCAGCTTGACGGGATCTTCCTCCTACAATGAGCAGTTCTTC. It translates to CASSLTGSSSYNEQFF.

The rearrangement joins TRBV12-5 to TRBJ2-7; D possibly corresponds to TRBD1 (5 bases). The germline V and J ends were trimmed by 3 bases and 9 bases, with 15 bases remaining between them. From germline, CDR1 is LGHNT and CDR2 FRNRAP. This CDR3 has 13 amino acids. The CDR3: CASGFEAGIAQYF. The CDR3 bases are TGTGCTAGTGGTTTCGAGGCAGGGATCGCGCAGTACTTC.